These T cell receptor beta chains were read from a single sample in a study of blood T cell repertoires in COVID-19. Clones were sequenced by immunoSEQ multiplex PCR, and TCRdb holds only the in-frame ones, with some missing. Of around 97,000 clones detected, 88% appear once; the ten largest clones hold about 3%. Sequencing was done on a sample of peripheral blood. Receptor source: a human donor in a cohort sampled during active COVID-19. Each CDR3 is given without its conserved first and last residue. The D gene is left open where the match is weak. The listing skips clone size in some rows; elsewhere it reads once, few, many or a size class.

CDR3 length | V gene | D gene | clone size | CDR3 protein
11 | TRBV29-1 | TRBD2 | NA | SVEGSGTPEQY
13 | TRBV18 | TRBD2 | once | ASSPPLAGADEQF
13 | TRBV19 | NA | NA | ASSMRESGDQPQH
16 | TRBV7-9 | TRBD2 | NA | ASSLAGLLRGNTGELF
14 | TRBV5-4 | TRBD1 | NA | ASSGTGTAVGSPLH
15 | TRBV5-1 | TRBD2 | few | ASSLAVGSGGQHTQY
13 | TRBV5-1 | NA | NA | ASSLDGSSGNTIY
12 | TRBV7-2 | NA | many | ASSSRIMNTEAF
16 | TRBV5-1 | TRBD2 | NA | ASTEPILAGAGRDTQY
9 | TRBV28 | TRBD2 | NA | ASEAGERQF
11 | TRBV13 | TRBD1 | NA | ASSVSQGGEQF
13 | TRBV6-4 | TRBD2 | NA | ASSGLTSGTNEQF
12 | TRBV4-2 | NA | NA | ASSQGSGNTEAF
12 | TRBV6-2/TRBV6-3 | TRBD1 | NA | ASSYPRGSGELF
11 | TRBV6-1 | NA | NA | ASSEVVNSPLH
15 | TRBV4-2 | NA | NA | ASSQEGSSAAKNIQY
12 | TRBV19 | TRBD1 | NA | ASSRTGTNQPQH
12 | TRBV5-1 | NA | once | ASSPSGAAFEAF
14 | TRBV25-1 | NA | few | ASSDRDSRSNQPQH
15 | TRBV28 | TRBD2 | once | ASSLTGTSGRARSPY
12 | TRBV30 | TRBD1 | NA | AWVGQGPTDTQY
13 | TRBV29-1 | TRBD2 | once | SVEFLAGGYNEQF
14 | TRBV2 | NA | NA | ASRGRDSTSYNEQF
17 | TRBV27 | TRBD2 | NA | ASSLSHGVAGGPGETQY
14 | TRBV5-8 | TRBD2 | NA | ASSLGLAANTGELF
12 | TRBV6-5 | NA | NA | ASSRGRGYTEAF
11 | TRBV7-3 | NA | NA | ASSLNRGQPQH
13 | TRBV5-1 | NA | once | ASVKAGSSYNEQF
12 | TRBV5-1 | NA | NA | ASSLVVMNTEAF
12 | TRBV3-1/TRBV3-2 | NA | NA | ASSQGGGTDTQY
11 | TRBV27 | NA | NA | ASSLSTRHEQY
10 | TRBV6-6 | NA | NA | ASTTSNYGYT
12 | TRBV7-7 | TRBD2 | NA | ASSSGLLPREQY
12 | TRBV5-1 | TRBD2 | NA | ASSLTSGVLEQF
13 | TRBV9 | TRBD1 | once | ASSVFGTGAYEQY
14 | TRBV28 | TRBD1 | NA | ASSSAPGQGSDTQY
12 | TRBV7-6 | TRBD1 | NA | ASSQRDRADTQY
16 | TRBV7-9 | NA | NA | ASSHRGVTGRLGTEAF
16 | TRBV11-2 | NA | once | ASSLDTPLQGPSYGYT
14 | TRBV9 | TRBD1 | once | ASSGGTGGLGNTIY
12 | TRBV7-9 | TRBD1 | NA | ASSHWDRGPEQY
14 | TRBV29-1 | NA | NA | SATWGPSGSTGTQY
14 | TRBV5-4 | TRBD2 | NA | ASSSPGTSGRYEQY
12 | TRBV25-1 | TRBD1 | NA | ASSELGQKYEQY
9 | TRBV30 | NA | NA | AWSPMSGYT
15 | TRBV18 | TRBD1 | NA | ASSPRVQGANTGELF
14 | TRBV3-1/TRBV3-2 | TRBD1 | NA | AGSQGTGGRLYEQY
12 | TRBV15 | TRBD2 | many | ATSRGAGGNEQF
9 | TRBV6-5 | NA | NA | ASKGVNEAF
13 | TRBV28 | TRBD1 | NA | ASSPGGEGSYEQY
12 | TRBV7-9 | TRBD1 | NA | ASSLSEGAQGYT